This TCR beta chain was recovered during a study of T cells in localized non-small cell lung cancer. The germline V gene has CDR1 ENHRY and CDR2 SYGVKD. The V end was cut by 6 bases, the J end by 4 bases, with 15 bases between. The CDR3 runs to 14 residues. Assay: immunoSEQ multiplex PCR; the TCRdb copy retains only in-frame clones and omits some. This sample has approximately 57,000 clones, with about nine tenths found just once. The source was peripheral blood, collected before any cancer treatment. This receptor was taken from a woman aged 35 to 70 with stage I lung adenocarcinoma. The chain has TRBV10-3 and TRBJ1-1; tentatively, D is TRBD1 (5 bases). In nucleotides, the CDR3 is TGTGCCATCAGGGGTGAGGCGGGGGGCACTGAAGCTTTCTTT. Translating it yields CAIRGEAGGTEAFF.